This TCR beta chain was recovered during a study of human T cells and chemical hapten exposure. Study at large: Mainly, slight library volume differences in the pool made TCR yields vary.

Unique molecular identifiers were linked by the library to individual cDNA molecules. TCRdb analysed the RACE reads with MiXCR anew, one entry per CDR3 protein. The repertoire consists of some 46,000 distinct CDR3 sequences, with 4.3% occurring once and the leading ten covering about 1.5%. This clonotype was observed many times. The target antigen is unknown. Trimming took 4 bases from V and 1 from J, leaving 15 bases between them. In germline, CDR1 is SGDLS, CDR2 YYNGEE. The CDR3 consists of 15 residues. Findings and limits, study-wide: There was no change with DPC sensitization in TCRs above 1 in 1000 frequency.

Time point indicated: healthy volunteer bleed at 2 weeks. Unseparated into fractions, whole blood served as the source from which total RNA was extracted. Input material: whole blood. The source is a female donor in good health. Some clones in this sample may be carry-over from other donors' samples. V usage is TRBV9 and J usage is TRBJ2-7; no clear D. CDR3 nucleotides: TGTGCCAGCAGCCCTCGCCCATCGCATTCCTACGAGCAGTACTTC. Encoded protein: CASSPRPSHSYEQYF.